These 8 T cell receptor beta chains share one sample of origin, sequenced in a study of CD8+ T cells in alopecia areata. As for treatment: oral pan-JAK inhibitor, 5-10 mg twice daily. Sequencing templates came from extracted RNA that was reverse transcribed into cDNA. Produced via immunoSEQ multiplex PCR; TCRdb's table is partial and in-frame only. The sample includes under 200,000 clones, about three fifths of them seen just once. This sample comprised CD4+ T cells sorted from blood, obtained at week 4, from a patient treated with tofacitinib. The receptors here all came from a human donor with alopecia areata.

This chain connects TRBV30 to TRBJ2-6; D unclear. V was pared by 1 base and J by 4 bases, with 14 bases between. The CDR3 sequence is 16 residues long. CDR1 is GTSNPN and CDR2 is SVGIG in the germline V gene (reference sequence). The DNA of the CDR3 is TGTGCCTGGAGTGGGGCCGGGCAGCGCGGGGCCAACGTCCTGACTTTC. Translation: CAWSGAGQRGANVLTF.

This chain uses TRBV30 with TRBJ1-5, with 7 bases identical to TRBD1. Trimming removed 5 bases from V and 4 bases from J; junction bases left unmatched: 5. The length of the CDR3 is 13 residues. Germline assignment: CDR1 GTSNPN and CDR2 SVGIG (reference sequence). The DNA for the CDR3 is TGTGCCTGGCAGGGACAGACAAATCAGCCCCAGCATTTT. Residues: CAWQGQTNQPQHF.

This clone was detected only a few times. CDR3 residues: CASSLARGHNQPQHF. The CDR3 DNA reads TGTGCCAGCAGCTTAGCCCGTGGGCACAATCAGCCCCAGCATTTT. The chain is built from TRBV7-2 and TRBJ1-5; D remains ambiguous. This CDR3 has 15 amino acids. Germline V gene sequence: CDR1 SGHTA, CDR2 FQGNSA. V was cut by 0 bases and J by 3 bases, with 9 bases left in between.

This chain connects TRBV7-9 to TRBJ2-7; TRBD2 aligns across 11 bases. V shed 3 bases and J 3 bases; nucleotides not matched to a gene: 4. CDR1 is SEHNR, CDR2 FQNEAQ, per germline (reference sequence). The CDR3 has 15 residues. The CDR3 reads CASSLSGTSGYEQYF. CDR3 coding DNA: TGTGCCAGCAGCTTGTCCGGGACTAGCGGCTACGAGCAGTACTTC.

The chain carries TRBV29-1 and TRBJ1-2; D gene uncertain. The CDR3 length is 14 residues. Germline V gene lookup returns CDR1 SQVTM and CDR2 ANQGSEA. V lost 6 bases and J lost 8, with 22 bases in between. DNA for the CDR3: TGCAGCGTCTCCCCGGCGCTGGGATCGGGCGGCTACACCTTC. This encodes CSVSPALGSGGYTF. The complete variable domain, with remaining parts taken from reference TRBV29-1 and TRBJ1-2, reads SAVISQKPSRDICQRGTSLTIQCQVDSQVTMMFWYRQQPGQSLTLIATANQGSEATYESGFVIDKFPISRPNLTFSTLTVSNMSPEDSSIYLCSVSPALGSGGYTFGSGTRLTVV.

The chain is built from TRBV29-1 and TRBJ1-4; D not certain. The length of the CDR3 is 14 residues. V gave up 0 bases and J gave up 8 bases, with 13 bases separating them. The germline gives CDR1 SQVTM, CDR2 ANQGSEA. The CDR3 bases are TGCAGCGTTGAAGATCATGGTGGGAGGGAAAAACTGTTTTTT. It encodes CSVEDHGGREKLFF.

CDR3 protein: CASSSTSYEQFF. As DNA, the CDR3 is TGCGCCAGCAGCTCCACTAGCTATGAGCAGTTCTTC. V gene TRBV5-1 combines with J gene TRBJ2-1; D may be TRBD2 (6 bases). V lost 3 bases, J lost 8 bases, and 9 bases lay in between. The CDR3 length is 12 residues. Germline loops: CDR1 SGHRS, CDR2 YFSETQ.

As regards this clone: The same CDR3 can be traced to other DNA sequences in this sample. This sequence joins TRBV29-1 and TRBJ1-2; 11 positions match TRBD1. The CDR3 is made up of 13 amino acids. V lost 5 bases and J lost 6; bases outside the gene matches: 5. Germline values: CDR1 SQVTM, CDR2 ANQGSEA. The CDR3 bases are TGCAGCGTTTGGACGGGACAGGGGGATGGCTACACCTTC. It yields the protein CSVWTGQGDGYTF.